The rows below give T cell receptor beta chains drawn from one sample of a study of cytomegalovirus exposure and HLA in healthy donors. Clones were sequenced by immunoSEQ multiplex PCR, and TCRdb holds only the in-frame ones, with some missing. The sample yields under 200,000 clones, roughly 80% seen once. Specimen: PBMCs. The receptor set was obtained from a woman aged 25-40 years in good health and CMV-seronegative. CDR3s include the opening cysteine and the closing phenylalanine or tryptophan. A D gene is named only where the DNA matches it firmly. Only some rows state a clone size, as once, few, many or a class for expanded clones.

clone size: .; V gene: TRBV6-6; D gene: .; J gene: TRBJ1-5; CDR3 DNA: TGTGCCAGCAGCGGACAGATCCTACAGCCCCAGCATTTT; CDR3 protein: CASSGQILQPQHF
clone size: once; V gene: TRBV7-8; D gene: TRBD2; J gene: TRBJ2-1; CDR3 DNA: TGTGCCAGCAGCTCGCTGCCGCTAGCGGGCCTATACAATGAGCAGTTCTTC; CDR3 protein: CASSSLPLAGLYNEQFF
clone size: once; V gene: TRBV5-4; D gene: TRBD2; J gene: TRBJ2-1; CDR3 DNA: TGTGCCAGCAGCTCAGGGGTGACTAGCGGAAAAGACAATGAGCAGTTCTTC; CDR3 protein: CASSSGVTSGKDNEQFF
clone size: .; V gene: TRBV4-2; D gene: .; J gene: TRBJ2-5; CDR3 DNA: TGTGCCAGCAGCCAAGAGGGAGGGGGATACCAAGAGACCCAGTACTTC; CDR3 protein: CASSQEGGGYQETQYF
clone size: .; V gene: TRBV28; D gene: .; J gene: TRBJ2-5; CDR3 DNA: TGTGCCAGCAGTCTAACTAGTGGGAGGCAAGAGACCCAGTACTTC; CDR3 protein: CASSLTSGRQETQYF
clone size: few; V gene: TRBV2; D gene: TRBD1; J gene: TRBJ2-7; CDR3 DNA: TGTGCCAGCAGTGAGGGGGACAGGGCGGTGCAGTACTTC; CDR3 protein: CASSEGDRAVQYF
clone size: .; V gene: TRBV18; D gene: TRBD1; J gene: TRBJ2-7; CDR3 DNA: TGTGCCAGCTCACCGGGACAGGCGACCTACGAGCAGTACTTC; CDR3 protein: CASSPGQATYEQYF
clone size: .; V gene: TRBV5-1; D gene: TRBD1; J gene: TRBJ1-2; CDR3 DNA: TGCGCCAGCGCTAGGGACAGTCTCTATGGCTACACCTTC; CDR3 protein: CASARDSLYGYTF
clone size: .; V gene: TRBV2; D gene: .; J gene: TRBJ2-7; CDR3 DNA: TGTGCCAGCAGTGATCCGGTCCCTCGGTACGAGCAGTACTTC; CDR3 protein: CASSDPVPRYEQYF
clone size: .; V gene: TRBV6-1; D gene: TRBD1; J gene: TRBJ2-7; CDR3 DNA: TGTGCCAGCAGTGAAGCCAGGGGGCGGTACGAGCAGTACTTC; CDR3 protein: CASSEARGRYEQYF
clone size: .; V gene: TRBV28; D gene: TRBD1; J gene: TRBJ1-2; CDR3 DNA: TGTGCCAGCAGTTCCCCCGGGACAGAATACTATGGCTACACCTTC; CDR3 protein: CASSSPGTEYYGYTF
clone size: few; V gene: TRBV19; D gene: .; J gene: TRBJ1-5; CDR3 DNA: TGTGCCAGTAGTATAGGGGGGAGGAGCAATCAGCCCCAGCATTTT; CDR3 protein: CASSIGGRSNQPQHF
clone size: .; V gene: TRBV27; D gene: .; J gene: TRBJ2-1; CDR3 DNA: TGTGCCAGCAGTTTCCCGGGACACCCCTACAATGAGCAGTTCTTC; CDR3 protein: CASSFPGHPYNEQFF
clone size: few; V gene: TRBV2; D gene: TRBD1; J gene: TRBJ2-7; CDR3 DNA: TGTGCCAGCAGTGGACAGGGTGGAGAGCAGTACTTC; CDR3 protein: CASSGQGGEQYF
clone size: .; V gene: TRBV6-5; D gene: .; J gene: TRBJ1-4; CDR3 DNA: TGTGCCAGCAGTCCTAGACAGGTTCCTAATGAAAAACTGTTTTTT; CDR3 protein: CASSPRQVPNEKLFF
clone size: .; V gene: TRBV30; D gene: .; J gene: TRBJ2-3; CDR3 DNA: TGTGCCTGGATACCGGGAAGCACAGATACGCAGTATTTT; CDR3 protein: CAWIPGSTDTQYF
clone size: .; V gene: TRBV5-4; D gene: .; J gene: TRBJ2-7; CDR3 DNA: TGTGCCAGCAAATCTAGTGCGAACGAGCAGTACTTC; CDR3 protein: CASKSSANEQYF
clone size: .; V gene: TRBV19; D gene: .; J gene: TRBJ1-1; CDR3 DNA: TGTGCCAGTAGTATTGCGGGGGTCCTAACTGAAGCTTTCTTT; CDR3 protein: CASSIAGVLTEAFF
clone size: few; V gene: TRBV19; D gene: TRBD1; J gene: TRBJ2-5; CDR3 DNA: TGTGCCAGTAGTCGACAGGGAAGATGGGCAACACAGGGGGAGACCCAGTACTTC; CDR3 protein: CASSRQGRWATQGETQYF
clone size: .; V gene: TRBV29-1; D gene: .; J gene: TRBJ2-1; CDR3 DNA: TGCAGCGTTGATTCCCCTGAAGCTGTCTCCTACAATGAGCAGTTCTTC; CDR3 protein: CSVDSPEAVSYNEQFF
clone size: .; V gene: TRBV7-8; D gene: TRBD2; J gene: TRBJ2-3; CDR3 DNA: TGTGCCAGCAGCTTAAGGACTAGCGATCGCACAGATACGCAGTATTTT; CDR3 protein: CASSLRTSDRTDTQYF